This TCR beta chain was profiled in a study of cytomegalovirus exposure and HLA in healthy donors. The PCR made use of 60 Vbeta and 13 Jbeta primers. Sequencing used immunoSEQ multiplex PCR; TCRdb keeps in-frame clones, though not all of them. Of approximately 160,000 clones in the sample, approximately 80% are singletons; the top ten hold under 5%. The V end lost 5 bases, the J end lost 9 bases, and 23 bases lay between the germline ends. Germline CDR1 SGHTA, CDR2 FQGNSA. The CDR3 covers 16 residues. Specimen: PBMCs. The rearrangement links TRBV7-2 to TRBJ2-1, with D possibly matching TRBD2 (7 bases). This receptor was taken from a man aged 18 to 29 in good health and CMV-seronegative. The CDR3: CASSPDEGGGRVEQFF. The DNA of the CDR3 is TGTGCCAGCAGCCCCGACGAGGGGGGGGGCCGGGTTGAGCAGTTCTTC.